This T cell receptor beta chain was documented in a study of monozygotic twins with cystic fibrosis. The table came from immunoSEQ multiplex PCR; TCRdb's copy has only in-frame clones and leaves some out. The sample shows around 34,000 clones, 66% of them seen only once. The CDR3 totals 16 residues. The ends were cut back, 3 bases at V and 7 bases at J, with 20 bases in the middle. Per germline, CDR1 SGDLS and CDR2 YYNGEE. Remarks on this clone: Its specificity is unknown.

Findings and limits, study-wide: Monozygotic CF twins shared more identical nucleotide clonotypes than unrelated patients. Clonality was generally low (median around 0.009), higher in the most severe patients.

V usage is TRBV9 and J usage is TRBJ1-3, with a tentative D call TRBD1 (6 bases). The sequenced sample consisted of blood. The sequence came from a girl aged 5-17 years with cystic fibrosis. The CDR3 DNA is TGTGCCAGCAGCGAGGGGACACACTACCCGGAGAACACCATATATTTT. Translation gives CASSEGTHYPENTIYF.